In its sample, the clone carrying this TCR beta chain was seen a few times. The record originates from a study of control samples from healthy donors and cancer patients. The method was immunoSEQ multiplex PCR; TCRdb's version includes in-frame clones alone and lacks a portion of them. Of approximately 87,000 clones in the sample, about 86% were seen once. Losses at the gene ends were 6 bases for V and 0 bases for J; bases not matched to a gene: 4. CDR1 MNHEY and CDR2 SMNVEV come from the germline V gene (reference sequence). This CDR3 is built from 15 residues. Sequenced material: blood. The TCR sequence derives from a woman aged 45-60 years in good health. The chain links TRBV27 to TRBJ1-3, with 8 bases lining up with TRBD1. The CDR3 DNA sequence: TGTGCCAGCAGCGTGGACAGGGCCTCTGGAAACACCATATATTTT. It codes for CASSVDRASGNTIYF.